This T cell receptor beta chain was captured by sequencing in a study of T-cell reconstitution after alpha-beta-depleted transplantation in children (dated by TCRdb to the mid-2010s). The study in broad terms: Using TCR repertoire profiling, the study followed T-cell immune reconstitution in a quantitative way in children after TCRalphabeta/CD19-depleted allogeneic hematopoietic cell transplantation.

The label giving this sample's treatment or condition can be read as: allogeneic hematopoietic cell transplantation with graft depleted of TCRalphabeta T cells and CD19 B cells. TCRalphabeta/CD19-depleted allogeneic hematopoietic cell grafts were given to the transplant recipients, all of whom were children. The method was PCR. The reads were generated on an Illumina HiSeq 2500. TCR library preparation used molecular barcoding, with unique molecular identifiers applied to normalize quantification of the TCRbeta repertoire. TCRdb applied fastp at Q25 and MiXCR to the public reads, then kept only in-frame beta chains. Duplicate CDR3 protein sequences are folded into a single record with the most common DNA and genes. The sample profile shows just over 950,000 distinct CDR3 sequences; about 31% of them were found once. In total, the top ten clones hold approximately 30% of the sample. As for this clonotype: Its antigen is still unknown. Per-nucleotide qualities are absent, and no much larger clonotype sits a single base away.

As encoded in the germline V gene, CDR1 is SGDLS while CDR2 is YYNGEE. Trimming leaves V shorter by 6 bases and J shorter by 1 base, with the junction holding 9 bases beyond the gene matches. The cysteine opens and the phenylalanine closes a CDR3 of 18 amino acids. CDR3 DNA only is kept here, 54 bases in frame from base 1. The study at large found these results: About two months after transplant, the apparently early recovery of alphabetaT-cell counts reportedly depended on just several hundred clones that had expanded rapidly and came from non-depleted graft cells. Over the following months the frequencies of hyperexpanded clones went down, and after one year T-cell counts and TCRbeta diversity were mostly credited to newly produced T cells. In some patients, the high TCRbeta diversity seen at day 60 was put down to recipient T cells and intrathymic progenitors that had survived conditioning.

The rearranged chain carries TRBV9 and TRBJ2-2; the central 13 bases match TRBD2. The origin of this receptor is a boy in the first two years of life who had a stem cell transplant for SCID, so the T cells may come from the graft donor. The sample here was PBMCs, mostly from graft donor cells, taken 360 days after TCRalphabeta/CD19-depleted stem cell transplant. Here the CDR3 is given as CASIAGTSGNWNTGELFF. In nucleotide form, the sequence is TGTGCCAGCATCGCAGGGACTAGCGGGAACTGGAACACCGGGGAGCTGTTTTTT.